This TCR beta chain was identified during a study of shared clonotypes between healthy human individuals. Regarding the study as a whole: Of the naive CD4 clonotypes, about 5% were shared across a few donors. The sole specimen, blood, was sampled, and tissue repertoires likely differ. It was the non-shared clonotypes that had lower generation probabilities than clonotypes shared by all four donors.

In this sample, this clone turned up once. The target antigen is unknown. Naivety among CD8 cells was defined by CD45RO negativity and positive CCR7 selection, thereby excluding terminally differentiated effector memory CD45RA+ cells. Healthy adults negative for HIV, lacking recent acute infections or vaccinations, served as donors. Produced via immunoSEQ multiplex PCR; TCRdb's table is partial and in-frame only. This table has nearly 2 million clones, approximately 94% appearing once. V dropped 8 bases and J dropped 4 bases, with 5 bases sitting between them. CDR3 length: 10 amino acids. The germline V gene encodes CDR1 MNHNS and CDR2 SASEGT.

The chain couples TRBV6-1 to TRBJ2-5; D call uncertain. The clonotype originates from a man younger than 30 in good health. Sequencing used naive CD8+ T cells sorted from blood. The CDR3 loop is CASVRETQYF. The DNA for the CDR3 is TGTGCCAGCGTGCGAGAGACCCAGTACTTC.